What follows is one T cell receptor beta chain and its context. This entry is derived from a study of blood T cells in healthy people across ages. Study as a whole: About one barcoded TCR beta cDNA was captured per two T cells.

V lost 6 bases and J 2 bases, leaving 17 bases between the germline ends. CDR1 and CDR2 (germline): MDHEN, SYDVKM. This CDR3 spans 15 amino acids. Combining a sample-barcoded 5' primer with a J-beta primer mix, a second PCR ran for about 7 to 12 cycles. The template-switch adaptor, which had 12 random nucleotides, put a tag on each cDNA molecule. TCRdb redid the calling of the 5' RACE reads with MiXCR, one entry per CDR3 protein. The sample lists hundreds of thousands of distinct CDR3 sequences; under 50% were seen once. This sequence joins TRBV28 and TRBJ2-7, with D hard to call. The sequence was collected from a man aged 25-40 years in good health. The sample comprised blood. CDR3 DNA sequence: TGTGCCAGCAGCCGTACCTTGAACGGACCCTACGAGCAGTACTTC. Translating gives CASSRTLNGPYEQYF.